The 3 T cell receptor beta chains in this list originate from one sample, sequenced in a study of T-cell memory formation after mild COVID-19. A single record per CDR3 protein comes from TCRdb applying MiXCR to the 5' RACE reads. Seen here are a few hundred thousand distinct CDR3 sequences, around a quarter observed once, and the top ten hold around 12%. The sequenced sample consisted of PBMCs or a T cell subset sorted from them (not recorded which). Receptors were obtained from an adult woman who had mild COVID-19 (a few samples of this study predate the infection). Cell type and time point are not known.

The chain combines TRBV5-1 with TRBJ2-7, with TRBD1 as a possible D gene (5 bases). CDR1 is SGHRS, CDR2 YFSETQ, per germline. The CDR3 has 14 residues. V dropped 0 bases and J dropped 6 bases, with 13 bases sitting between them. The CDR3, as DNA: TGCGCCAGCAGCTTGGCCCAGGGTAGTCGCGAGCAGTACTTC. Its protein product is CASSLAQGSREQYF.

The gene calls are TRBV5-1 and TRBJ2-3, with TRBD2 matching over 11 bases. The V segment lost 1 base and the J segment 0 bases; nucleotides outside the gene matches: 4. This CDR3 is 17 amino acids long. Looked up from germline, CDR1 is SGHRS and CDR2 is YFSETQ. The CDR3 DNA reads as TGCGCCAGCAGCTTGCCTAGCGGGGGGTCGAGCACAGATACGCAGTATTTT. Encoded protein: CASSLPSGGSSTDTQYF.

The chain couples TRBV6-1 to TRBJ2-2, with D perhaps TRBD1 (7 bases). With 6 bases removed from V and 4 bases from J, the gap between germline ends came to 15 bases. This CDR3 is 15 amino acids long. The germline V gene has CDR1 MNHNS and CDR2 SASEGT. CDR3 region: CASSGSRGFTGELFF. CDR3 DNA: TGTGCCAGCAGCGGGAGCAGGGGGTTCACCGGGGAGCTGTTTTTT.